The TCR beta chain under discussion was sequenced for a study of cytomegalovirus exposure and HLA in healthy donors. V lost 0 bases to trimming and J lost 3 bases, with 10 bases between them. This CDR3 spans 14 amino acids. Germline CDR1 and CDR2: SGHRS and YFSETQ. There are a few counts of this clone. In the PCR, 60 Vbeta and 13 Jbeta primers were used. Clones were sequenced by immunoSEQ multiplex PCR, and TCRdb holds only the in-frame ones, with some missing. The repertoire includes about 92,000 clones, roughly 63% of them detected once, and approximately 2.9% sits in the top ten. Sequences were obtained from PBMCs. The sequence was obtained from a man in his forties or fifties in good health and CMV-seronegative. The chain uses TRBV5-1 and TRBJ2-7; D is possibly TRBD1 (6 bases). CDR3: CASSLGYRDYEQYF. CDR3 coding DNA: TGCGCCAGCAGCTTGGGATACAGGGACTACGAGCAGTACTTC.